Sequencing of this TCR beta chain was carried out in a study of T cells expressing NK-cell markers. Across the study: Repertoires of TCR beta were obtained from T cells sorted as CD3+CD56+NKG2C+, CD3+CD56+NKG2C- and CD3+CD56-NKG2C+. Out of eight donors sequenced, seven tested HCMV-seropositive and the remaining one seronegative.

The study, taken as a whole, reports: Evidence did not settle whether expanded NKG2C+ T cell clones targeted HCMV.

The CDR3 has 13 amino acids. Germline V CDR1 and CDR2: DFQATT, SNEGSKA (reference sequence). TCRdb reprocessed the 5' RACE reads and keeps a single row for each CDR3 protein, giving no DNA. This specimen shows about half a million distinct CDR3 sequences; the ten leading clones hold around 1.4%. For this clonotype: Antigen: not known.

This sequence joins TRBV20-1 and TRBJ2-7; the TCRdb D gene call, TRBD1, has no DNA to confirm it. Sequencing input: blood T cells: a sorted CD56 or NKG2C T cell subset, CD4+ or CD8+ T cells, or bulk PBMC T cells (not recorded which). This TCR was recovered from a woman aged 45-65 years in good health. The CDR3 region is CSATRDIPYEQYF.